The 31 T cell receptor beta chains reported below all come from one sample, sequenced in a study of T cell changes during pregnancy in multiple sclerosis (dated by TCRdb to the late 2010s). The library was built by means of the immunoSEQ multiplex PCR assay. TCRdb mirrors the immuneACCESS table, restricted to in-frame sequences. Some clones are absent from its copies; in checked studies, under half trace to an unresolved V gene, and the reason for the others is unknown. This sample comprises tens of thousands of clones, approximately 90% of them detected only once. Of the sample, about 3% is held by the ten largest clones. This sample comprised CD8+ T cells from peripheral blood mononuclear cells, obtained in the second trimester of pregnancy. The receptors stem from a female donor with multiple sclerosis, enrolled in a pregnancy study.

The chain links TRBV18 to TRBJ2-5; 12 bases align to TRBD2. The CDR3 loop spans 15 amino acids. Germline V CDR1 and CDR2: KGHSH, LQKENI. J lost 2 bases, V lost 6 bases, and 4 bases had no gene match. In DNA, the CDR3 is TGTGCCAGCTCTCCTAGCGGGGGGGAACAAGAGACCCAGTACTTC. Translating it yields CASSPSGGEQETQYF.

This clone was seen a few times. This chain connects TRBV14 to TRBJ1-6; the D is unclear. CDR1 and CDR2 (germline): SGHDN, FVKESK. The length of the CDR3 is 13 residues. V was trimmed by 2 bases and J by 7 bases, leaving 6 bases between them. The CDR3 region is CASSQSLNSPLHF. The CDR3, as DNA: TGTGCCAGCAGCCAAAGCCTCAATTCACCCCTCCACTTT.

In nucleotides, the CDR3 is TGTGCCAGTACAACACAGGGCCCCCCGAATGAGCAGTTCTTC. This translates into CASTTQGPPNEQFF. The chain recombines TRBV6-4 with TRBJ2-1, with a weak D call TRBD1 (6 bases). The V gene's germline CDR1 is MRHNA and CDR2 SNTAGT. The CDR3 spans 14 residues. V lost 9 bases and J 7 bases, leaving 19 bases between the germline ends.

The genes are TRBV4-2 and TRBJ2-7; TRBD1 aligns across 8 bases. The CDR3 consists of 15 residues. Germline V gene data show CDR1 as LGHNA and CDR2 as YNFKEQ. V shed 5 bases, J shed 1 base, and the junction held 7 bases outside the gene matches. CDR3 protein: CASSGQGARSYEQYF. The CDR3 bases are TGTGCCAGCAGCGGGCAGGGGGCGCGATCCTACGAGCAGTACTTC.

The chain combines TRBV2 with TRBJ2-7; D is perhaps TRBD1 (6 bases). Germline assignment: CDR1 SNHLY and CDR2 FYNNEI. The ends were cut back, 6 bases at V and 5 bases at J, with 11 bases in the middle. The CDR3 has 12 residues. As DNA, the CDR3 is TGTGCCAGCAGCCAGGGGTCGAACGAGCAGTACTTC. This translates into CASSQGSNEQYF.

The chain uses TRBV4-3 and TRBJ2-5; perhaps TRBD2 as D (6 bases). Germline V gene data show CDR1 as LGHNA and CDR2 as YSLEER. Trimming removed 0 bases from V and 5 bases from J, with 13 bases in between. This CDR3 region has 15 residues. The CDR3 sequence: CASSQDPGVRETQYF. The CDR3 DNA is TGCGCCAGCAGCCAAGATCCGGGGGTTCGGGAGACCCAGTACTTC.

The CDR3 DNA follows: TGTGCCAGCAGTGAGGCCGCAGGGTTAGAGCAGTACTTC. This gives the protein CASSEAAGLEQYF. The rearrangement uses TRBV6-1 and TRBJ2-7; D might be TRBD1 (5 bases). V was shortened by 3 bases and J by 7 bases, with 13 bases between the two germline ends. The germline CDR1 and CDR2 sequences are MNHNS and SASEGT. CDR3 length: 13 amino acids.

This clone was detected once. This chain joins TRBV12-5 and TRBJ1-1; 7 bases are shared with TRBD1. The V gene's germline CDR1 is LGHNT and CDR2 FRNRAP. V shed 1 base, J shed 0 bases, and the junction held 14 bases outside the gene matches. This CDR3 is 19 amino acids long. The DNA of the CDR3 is TGTGCTAGTGGTTTGGGACAGGGCGGACGGTTCAGCCTGAACACTGAAGCTTTCTTT. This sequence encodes CASGLGQGGRFSLNTEAFF.

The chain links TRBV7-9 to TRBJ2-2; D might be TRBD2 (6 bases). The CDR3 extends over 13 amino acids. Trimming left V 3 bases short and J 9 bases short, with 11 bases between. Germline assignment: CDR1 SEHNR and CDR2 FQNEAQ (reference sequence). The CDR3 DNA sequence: TGTGCCAGCAGCTTGGGAGGACTTCGGGAGCTGTTTTTT. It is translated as CASSLGGLRELFF.

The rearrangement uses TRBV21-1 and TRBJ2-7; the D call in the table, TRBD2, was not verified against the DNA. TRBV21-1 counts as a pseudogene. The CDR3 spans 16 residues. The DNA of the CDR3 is TGTGCCAGCAGCAAAGATAGAACTAGCGGGATTTACGAGCAGTACTTC. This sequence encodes CASSKDRTSGIYEQYF.

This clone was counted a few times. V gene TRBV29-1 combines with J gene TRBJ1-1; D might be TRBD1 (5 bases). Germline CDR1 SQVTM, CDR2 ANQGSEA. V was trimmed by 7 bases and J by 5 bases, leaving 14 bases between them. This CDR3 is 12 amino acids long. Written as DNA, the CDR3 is TGCAGCGCCCCACTTCAGGGTACTGAAGCTTTCTTT. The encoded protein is CSAPLQGTEAFF.

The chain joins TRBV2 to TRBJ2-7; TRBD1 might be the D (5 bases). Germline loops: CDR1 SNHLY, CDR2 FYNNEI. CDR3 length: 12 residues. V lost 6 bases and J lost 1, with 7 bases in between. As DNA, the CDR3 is TGTGCCAGCAGGGGGCCATCCTACGAGCAGTACTTC. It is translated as CASRGPSYEQYF. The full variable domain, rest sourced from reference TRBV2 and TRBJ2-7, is EPEVTQTPSHQVTQMGQEVILRCVPISNHLYFYWYRQILGQKVEFLVSFYNNEISEKSEIFDDQFSVERPDGSNFTLKIRSTKLEDSAMYFCASRGPSYEQYFGPGTRLTVT.

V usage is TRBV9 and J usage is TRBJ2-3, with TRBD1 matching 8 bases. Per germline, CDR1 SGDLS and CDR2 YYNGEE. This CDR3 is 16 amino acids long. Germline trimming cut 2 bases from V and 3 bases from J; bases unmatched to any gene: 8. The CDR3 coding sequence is TGTGCCAGCAGCGTGGAAACAGGGGGGAGGACAGATACGCAGTATTTT. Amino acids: CASSVETGGRTDTQYF.

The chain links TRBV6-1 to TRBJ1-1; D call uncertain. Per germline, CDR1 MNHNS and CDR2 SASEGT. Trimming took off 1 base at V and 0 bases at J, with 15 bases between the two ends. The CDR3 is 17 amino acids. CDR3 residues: CASSEGEGLKLNTEAFF. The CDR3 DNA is TGTGCCAGCAGTGAAGGTGAGGGCCTAAAGCTGAACACTGAAGCTTTCTTT.

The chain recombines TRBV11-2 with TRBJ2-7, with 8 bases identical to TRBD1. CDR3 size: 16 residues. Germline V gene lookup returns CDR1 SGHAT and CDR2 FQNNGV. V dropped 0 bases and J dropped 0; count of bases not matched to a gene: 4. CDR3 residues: CASSLEGQAASYEQYF. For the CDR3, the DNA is TGTGCCAGCAGCTTAGAGGGACAGGCGGCCTCCTACGAGCAGTACTTC.

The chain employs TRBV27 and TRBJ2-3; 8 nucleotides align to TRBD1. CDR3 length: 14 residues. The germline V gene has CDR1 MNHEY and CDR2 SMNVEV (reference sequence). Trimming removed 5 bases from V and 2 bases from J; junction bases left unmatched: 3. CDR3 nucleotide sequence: TGTGCCAGCAGTGGACAGGGTGACACAGATACGCAGTATTTT. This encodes CASSGQGDTDTQYF.

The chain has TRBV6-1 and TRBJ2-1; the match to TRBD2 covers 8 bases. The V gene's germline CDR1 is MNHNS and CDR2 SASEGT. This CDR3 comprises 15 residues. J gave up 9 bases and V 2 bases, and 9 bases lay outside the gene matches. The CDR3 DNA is TGTGCCAGCAGTGAACCGGGGGGGCTTTCAGGTGAGCAGTTCTTC. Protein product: CASSEPGGLSGEQFF.

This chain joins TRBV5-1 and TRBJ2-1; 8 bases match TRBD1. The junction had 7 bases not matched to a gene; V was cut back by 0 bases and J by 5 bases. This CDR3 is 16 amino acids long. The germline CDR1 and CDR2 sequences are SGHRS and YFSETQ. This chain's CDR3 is CASSLGRQGINNEQFF. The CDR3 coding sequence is TGCGCCAGCAGCTTGGGGAGACAGGGGATCAACAATGAGCAGTTCTTC.

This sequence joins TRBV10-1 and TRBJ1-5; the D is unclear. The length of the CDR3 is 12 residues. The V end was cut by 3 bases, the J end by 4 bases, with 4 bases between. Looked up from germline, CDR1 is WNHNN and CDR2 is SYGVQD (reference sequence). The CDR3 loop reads CASSDGNQPQHF. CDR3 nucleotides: TGCGCCAGCAGTGACGGGAATCAGCCCCAGCATTTT.

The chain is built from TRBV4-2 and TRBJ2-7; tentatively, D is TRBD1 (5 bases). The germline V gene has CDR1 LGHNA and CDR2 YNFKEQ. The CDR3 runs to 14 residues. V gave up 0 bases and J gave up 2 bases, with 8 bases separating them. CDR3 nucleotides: TGTGCCAGCAGCCAAGATGCAGGGACCTACGAGCAGTACTTC. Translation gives CASSQDAGTYEQYF.

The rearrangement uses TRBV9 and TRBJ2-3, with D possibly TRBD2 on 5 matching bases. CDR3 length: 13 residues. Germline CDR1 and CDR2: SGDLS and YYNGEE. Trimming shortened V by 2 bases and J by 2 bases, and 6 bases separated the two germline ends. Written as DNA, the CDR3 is TGTGCCAGCAGCGTCGGACTCACAGATACGCAGTATTTT. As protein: CASSVGLTDTQYF.

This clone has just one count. The CDR3 sequence: CASSQTLRDRGFGEQYF. Written as DNA, the CDR3 is TGTGCCAGCAGCCAAACCCTCCGGGACAGGGGATTCGGCGAGCAGTACTTC. This rearrangement joins TRBV4-2 to TRBJ2-7, with 10 positions matching TRBD1. This CDR3 is 17 amino acids long. V dropped 2 bases and J dropped 6; count of bases not matched to a gene: 13. CDR1 and CDR2 from the germline V gene are LGHNA and YNFKEQ.

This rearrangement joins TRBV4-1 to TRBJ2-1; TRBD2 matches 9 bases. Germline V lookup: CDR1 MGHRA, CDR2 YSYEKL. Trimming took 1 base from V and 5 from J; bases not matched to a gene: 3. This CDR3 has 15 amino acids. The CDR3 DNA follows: TGCGCCAGCAGCCAAGGGAGCGGGGGGAACAATGAGCAGTTCTTC. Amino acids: CASSQGSGGNNEQFF.

The CDR3 region has the DNA TGTGCCAGCAACTGGACTAGCGGGGGTGCAGATACGCAGTATTTT. This gives the protein CASNWTSGGADTQYF. The chain has TRBV6-4 and TRBJ2-3; 13 bases agree with TRBD2. Trimming removed 7 bases from V and 4 bases from J; junction bases left unmatched: 5. The CDR3 runs to 15 residues. Germline CDR1 reads MRHNA; CDR2 reads SNTAGT.

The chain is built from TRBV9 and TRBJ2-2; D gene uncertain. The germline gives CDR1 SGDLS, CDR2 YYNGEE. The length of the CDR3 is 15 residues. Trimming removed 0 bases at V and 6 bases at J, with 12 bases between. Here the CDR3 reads CASSVGSSIAGELFF. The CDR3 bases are TGTGCCAGCAGCGTAGGTAGTAGCATCGCCGGGGAGCTGTTTTTT.

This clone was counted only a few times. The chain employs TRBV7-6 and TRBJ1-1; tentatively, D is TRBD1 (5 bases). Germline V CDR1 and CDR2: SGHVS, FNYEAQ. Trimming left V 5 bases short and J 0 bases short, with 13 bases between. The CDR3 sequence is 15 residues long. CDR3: CASSPTTALNTEAFF. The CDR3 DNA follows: TGTGCCAGCAGCCCGACGACAGCCCTGAACACTGAAGCTTTCTTT.

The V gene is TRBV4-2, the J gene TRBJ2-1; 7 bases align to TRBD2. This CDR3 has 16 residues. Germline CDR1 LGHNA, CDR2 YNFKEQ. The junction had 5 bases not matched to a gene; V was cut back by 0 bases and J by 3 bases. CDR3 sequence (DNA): TGTGCCAGCAGCCAAGACCCCGGGGGGAGCTACAATGAGCAGTTCTTC. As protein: CASSQDPGGSYNEQFF.

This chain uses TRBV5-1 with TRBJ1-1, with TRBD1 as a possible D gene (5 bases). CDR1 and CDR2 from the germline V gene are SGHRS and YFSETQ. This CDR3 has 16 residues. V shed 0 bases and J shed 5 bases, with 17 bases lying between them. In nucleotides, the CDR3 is TGCGCCAGCAGCTTGGGCAGGGCCCTCTTCGGGACTGAAGCTTTCTTT. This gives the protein CASSLGRALFGTEAFF. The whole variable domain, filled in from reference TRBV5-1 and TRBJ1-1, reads KAGVTQTPRYLIKTRGQQVTLSCSPISGHRSVSWYQQTPGQGLQFLFEYFSETQRNKGNFPGRFSGRQFSNSRSEMNVSTLELGDSALYLCASSLGRALFGTEAFFGQGTRLTVV.

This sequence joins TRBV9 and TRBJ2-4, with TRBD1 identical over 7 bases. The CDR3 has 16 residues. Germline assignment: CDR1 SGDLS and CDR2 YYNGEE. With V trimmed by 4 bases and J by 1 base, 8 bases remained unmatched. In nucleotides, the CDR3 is TGTGCCAGCAGCCGCCTAACAGGGGCGGCCAAAAACATTCAGTACTTC. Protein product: CASSRLTGAAKNIQYF.

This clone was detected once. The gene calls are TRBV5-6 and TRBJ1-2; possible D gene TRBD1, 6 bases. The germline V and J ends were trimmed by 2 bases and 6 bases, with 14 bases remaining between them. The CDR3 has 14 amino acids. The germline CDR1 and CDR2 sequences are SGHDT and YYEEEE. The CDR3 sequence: CASSFLWGGHGYTF. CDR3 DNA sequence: TGTGCCAGCAGCTTCTTGTGGGGGGGGCATGGCTACACCTTC.

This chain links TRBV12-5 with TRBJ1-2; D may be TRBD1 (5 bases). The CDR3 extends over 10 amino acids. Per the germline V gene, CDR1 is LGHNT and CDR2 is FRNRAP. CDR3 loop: CSLGAQGYTF. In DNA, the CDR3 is TGTTCTCTAGGGGCGCAGGGCTACACCTTC.